The subject of this entry is one TCR beta chain. In its sample, this clone was seen a few times. It lacks a known antigen. Within one base of it there is no much larger clone, and no base qualities were kept. The immunoSEQ Assay was used to immunosequence TCRbeta CDR3 regions from genomic DNA. Genomic DNA was amplified by bias-controlled multiplex PCR before high-throughput sequencing. On the authors' methods: To quantify the absolute abundance of each unique TCRbeta CDR3 region, the sequences were collapsed and filtered. Clonality, defined as 1 minus Pielou's evenness, was calculated using only productive rearrangements. Tumor T-cell fraction was calculated by normalizing TCRbeta template counts to usable DNA, which was estimated from several housekeeping genes. A previously published method was used to identify clones with significantly greater frequencies in on-treatment samples than in baseline samples. TCRdb carries this immuneACCESS record with in-frame sequences only. Its versions omit some clonotypes, under half of them owing to an unresolved V gene in the studies checked, with the rest unexplained. V, J and clone size were drawn from that table, and D and trimming were deduced from the DNA. This sample has more than 5,500 clones in its table, and 20% to 30% of those were observed once. Jointly, the top ten make up more than 9.5% of the sample.

These data come from a study of sequential checkpoint blockade in melanoma (dated by TCRdb to the late 2010s). For the study in its entirety: Patients were assigned by 1:1 randomization to either first-line nivolumab followed by ipilimumab (arm A) or ipilimumab followed by nivolumab (arm B). Maintenance nivolumab came after both trial sequences. TCRbeta immunosequencing was performed on DNA from 91 pretreatment melanoma tumor samples. Around 22 patients had matched tumor biopsies taken before treatment and at week 13, after single-agent nivolumab (arm A) or ipilimumab (arm B). About 81% of the matched pre- and post-treatment tumor biopsy pairs came from the same lesion.

Broader findings and caveats from the paper: Small sample sizes and reduced statistical power limited the within-arm analyses of tumor T-cell fraction. In the nivolumab-first arm (arm A), pretreatment tumor TIL clonality was associated with response (P = .04). Clinical benefit was about 30 times more likely to be achieved by patients whose tumor T-cell fraction and clonality increased by week 13. The model for predicting response that combines TCR metrics with mutation burden needs to be validated in larger, independent patient cohorts. Tumor T-cell fraction and clonality were correlated with PD-L1 staining and CD8+ T-cell counts, but not with mutational load.

Reading the label with the study, this specimen's treatment or condition is: randomized to nivolumab then ipilimumab (arm A) or the reverse (arm B). No trial patient had received prior DNA-damaging chemotherapy. Samples came from patients with melanoma in CheckMate 064, a randomized, open-label phase II trial of sequential checkpoint blockade. Genomic DNA from formalin-fixed paraffin-embedded (FFPE) tissue samples was used for tumor TCR sequencing. The clonotype comes from a human donor with melanoma. This specimen was tumor tissue (inferred from file names), taken from a patient given nivolumab and ipilimumab in sequence.

CDR3 loop: CASSVAGGHYSGNTIYF. Read as DNA, the sequence is TGTGCCAGCAGCGTAGCGGGGGGACACTACTCTGGAAACACCATATATTTT. The chain employs TRBV9 and TRBJ1-3; the D gene is possibly TRBD1, with 6 bases matching. V drops 0 bases and J drops 0 bases, leaving 13 bases in between. The CDR3 sequence holds 17 residues, the cysteine and phenylalanine included. Left in the record is the CDR3 DNA by itself, 51 bases read in frame from the first base. Based on the germline V gene, the CDR1 and CDR2 sequences are SGDLS and YYNGEE.